These T cell receptor beta chains were read from a single sample in a study of blood T cell repertoires in COVID-19. Method: immunoSEQ multiplex PCR; TCRdb's copy keeps in-frame clones and lacks some. The top ten clones hold approximately 1% of a sample with roughly 380,000 clones, roughly 90% of them seen once. Sequenced input: PBMCs or T cells enriched from blood (not recorded which). Source of these receptors: a woman aged 25-40 years who had been exposed to COVID-19. CDR3s include the opening cysteine and the closing phenylalanine or tryptophan. Fields, in order: J gene, clone size, D gene, V gene, CDR3 DNA, CDR3 protein. The D gene is left open where the match is weak. Size tells how often a clone was seen (once, few, many) or the class of an expanded clone, and some rows leave it out.

TRBJ2-4,.,TRBD2,TRBV28,TGTGCCAGCAGTGACCGACTAGCGGGAGGACTAGCCAAAAACATTCAGTACTTC,CASSDRLAGGLAKNIQYF
TRBJ2-7,.,.,TRBV3-1/TRBV3-2,TGTGCCAGCAGCCAAGCGGCAGGCGAGCAGTACTTC,CASSQAAGEQYF
TRBJ2-1,.,TRBD1,TRBV7-6,TGTGCCAGCAGCTTAGCGCCTGACAGGGTCCTGAACCCGAGCTCCTACAATGAGCAGTTCTTC,CASSLAPDRVLNPSSYNEQFF
TRBJ1-2,.,.,TRBV5-1,TGCGCCAGCAGCTTGGGCCCAGGGGATGACTATGGCTACACCTTC,CASSLGPGDDYGYTF
TRBJ1-2,once,.,TRBV4-2,TGTGCCAGCAGCCCGGGGGAGGAAGCGAACTATGGCTACACCTTC,CASSPGEEANYGYTF
TRBJ1-4,.,.,TRBV5-1,TGCGCCAGCAACCCCGACGGGTCTCCCAACGGAAAACTGTTTTTT,CASNPDGSPNGKLFF
TRBJ1-2,.,TRBD1,TRBV5-1,TGCGCCAGCAGCGCGGGACAGGGGGAACGCGGCTATGGCTACACCTTC,CASSAGQGERGYGYTF
TRBJ1-3,.,TRBD1,TRBV19,TGTGCCAGTAGTATCCTGACAGGGCGATCTGGAAACACCATATATTTT,CASSILTGRSGNTIYF
TRBJ2-2,few,.,TRBV14,TGTGCCAGCAGCCGGATAGGATCCGGCGCCGGGACTCGAAACACCGGGGAGCTGTTTTTT,CASSRIGSGAGTRNTGELFF
TRBJ2-7,.,TRBD2,TRBV19,TGTGCCAGTAGTATGGCCGGGACTAGCCACTACGAGCAGTACTTC,CASSMAGTSHYEQYF
TRBJ2-7,.,.,TRBV11-2,TGTGCCAGCCGGGGGGCCACGAACTACGAGCAGTACTTC,CASRGATNYEQYF
TRBJ1-2,.,.,TRBV6-5,TGTGCCAGCAGTTACTCTCAGGCTAACTATGGCTACACCTTC,CASSYSQANYGYTF
TRBJ2-7,.,TRBD2,TRBV6-5,TGTGCCAGCAGTTTGAACCCGGGAGGGCCCTACGAGCAGTACTTC,CASSLNPGGPYEQYF
TRBJ2-1,.,.,TRBV10-3,TGTGCCATCAGTGAGTCGACCCGCGGATCCTACAATGAGCAGTTCTTC,CAISESTRGSYNEQFF
TRBJ1-6,.,TRBD1,TRBV29-1,TGCAGCGTCCACCGGGACAGATCCAGATACCTTAATTCACCCCTCCACTTT,CSVHRDRSRYLNSPLHF
TRBJ1-1,few,.,TRBV13,TGTGCGGTCCCTAAGAACACTGAAGCTTTCTTT,CAVPKNTEAFF
TRBJ1-4,.,.,TRBV5-1,TGCGCCAGCAGCCCGGACAGACCAAATGAAAAACTGTTTTTT,CASSPDRPNEKLFF
TRBJ2-1,.,.,TRBV28,TGTGCCAGCAAGGACACCGCCTACAATGAGCAGTTCTTC,CASKDTAYNEQFF
TRBJ1-5,.,.,TRBV11-3,TGTGCCAGCAGCGAGGGGGGAGGGCAGAACAATCAGCCCCAGCATTTT,CASSEGGGQNNQPQHF
TRBJ2-1,.,.,TRBV7-6,TGTGCCAGCACCACTCACCTCTCCTACAATGAGCAGTTCTTC,CASTTHLSYNEQFF
TRBJ1-1,.,.,TRBV28,TGTGCCATCGATGAGTCTACAGGGAGGGTGGGAGCTTTCTTT,CAIDESTGRVGAFF
TRBJ1-5,.,.,TRBV29-1,TGCAGCGTTGAGGGCCAGGGCAATCAGCCCCAGCATTTT,CSVEGQGNQPQHF
TRBJ1-2,.,TRBD1,TRBV11-2,TGTGCCAGCAAAGGGACCATCGAGACAGGGGGGAGCCTAGGCTATGGCTACACCTTC,CASKGTIETGGSLGYGYTF
TRBJ2-5,.,TRBD1,TRBV5-1,TGCGCCAGCACGGGACAGAATCAAGAGACCCAGTACTTC,CASTGQNQETQYF
TRBJ1-3,.,TRBD1,TRBV5-1,TGCGCCCGGACGGGGGACAGGGGTCCCACCTCTGGAAACACCATATATTTT,CARTGDRGPTSGNTIYF
TRBJ1-6,.,TRBD1,TRBV7-9,TGTGCCAGCAGCCCGGACAGGGATAATTCACCCCTCCACTTT,CASSPDRDNSPLHF
TRBJ1-5,.,TRBD1,TRBV7-9,TGTGCCAGCAGCTTCTCAGGGGGCTGGCCCCAGCATTTT,CASSFSGGWPQHF
TRBJ2-1,.,TRBD2,TRBV24-1,TGTGCCACCAGTGCCACCGGGACTAACTACAATGAGCAGTTCTTC,CATSATGTNYNEQFF
TRBJ2-7,.,TRBD1,TRBV15,TGTGCCACCAGCAGGTTTGACAGGGGGATTCTCTACGAGCAGTACTTC,CATSRFDRGILYEQYF
TRBJ2-1,.,TRBD2,TRBV19,TGTGCCAGTGGTCCCGGGCTAGCGGGAGTGAGAGGAGCCTACAATGAGCAGTTCTTC,CASGPGLAGVRGAYNEQFF
TRBJ2-1,.,.,TRBV7-9,TGTGCCAGCAGCCCGCGGGGAAACTCCTACAATGAGCAGTTCTTC,CASSPRGNSYNEQFF
TRBJ2-3,.,.,TRBV7-3,TGTGCCAGCAGCTCTTCATTAGGCACAGATACGCAGTATTTT,CASSSSLGTDTQYF
TRBJ2-7,.,TRBD2,TRBV4-2,TGTGCCAGCAGCCAACCGGGAGCGCGGGAGGGATACGAGCAGTACTTC,CASSQPGAREGYEQYF
TRBJ2-5,.,.,TRBV5-1,TGCGCCAGCAGCTTGGCGGGAGTGATGAGGGAGACCCAGTACTTC,CASSLAGVMRETQYF
TRBJ1-2,.,.,TRBV3-1/TRBV3-2,TGTGCCAGCAGCCGGGGGCAGGGCGACTATGGCTACACCTTC,CASSRGQGDYGYTF
TRBJ2-7,.,TRBD2,TRBV28,TGTGCCAGCAGTCATCGGACTAGCGGGATCCCCCTAACCTACGAGCAGTACTTC,CASSHRTSGIPLTYEQYF
TRBJ1-2,.,.,TRBV5-1,TGCGCCAGCAGCTTGGGGTTGGGGCAGGGGAACTATGGCTACACCTTC,CASSLGLGQGNYGYTF
TRBJ2-2,few,.,TRBV28,TGTGCCTCTGGGCGCTCGAACACCGGGGAGCTGTTTTTT,CASGRSNTGELFF
TRBJ2-3,.,.,TRBV20-1,TGCAGTGCTAGTGGACCTAGCGTGGATACGCAGTATTTT,CSASGPSVDTQYF
TRBJ1-2,.,TRBD1,TRBV30,TGTGCCTGGGAACCACGACAGGGAATCGGACTGGGCTATGGCTACACCTTC,CAWEPRQGIGLGYGYTF
TRBJ2-7,.,.,TRBV11-1,TGTGCCAGCAGCTTAGGGTCGTTATACGGGAACTACGAGCAGTACTTC,CASSLGSLYGNYEQYF
TRBJ1-5,once,.,TRBV27,TGTGCCAGCGGGTCGGGGCAGGGGAAGCCCCAGCATTTT,CASGSGQGKPQHF
TRBJ2-7,.,.,TRBV27,TGTGCCAGCAGTTTAGCCCCTATTTCCTACGAGCAGTACTTC,CASSLAPISYEQYF
TRBJ2-3,.,.,TRBV9,TGTGCCAGCAGCGTAGTGCTAAACACAGATACGCAGTATTTT,CASSVVLNTDTQYF
TRBJ2-7,once,.,TRBV19,TGTGCCAGTAGTATAGAGGAGGGGTTCTCCTACGAGCAGTACTTC,CASSIEEGFSYEQYF